Below, 9 T cell receptor beta chains from the same sample are listed, as sequenced in a study of blood T cell repertoires in COVID-19. Libraries were prepared by immunoSEQ multiplex PCR; TCRdb keeps only in-frame clonotypes and omits some of them. The data hold tens of thousands of clones, with about 80% observed a single time. Source material: peripheral blood. These receptors were obtained from a woman aged 60 to 75 with acute or convalescent COVID-19.

This clone has more than one count but fewer than ten. The chain employs TRBV5-6 and TRBJ2-7; TRBD2 agrees at 8 bases. From germline, CDR1 is SGHDT and CDR2 YYEEEE. The CDR3 contains 15 residues. Trimming at V came to 1 base and at J to 5 bases, leaving 8 bases not matched to a gene. CDR3 amino acids: CASSLWLGLGHEQYF. CDR3 DNA sequence: TGTGCCAGCAGCTTGTGGTTGGGACTAGGTCACGAGCAGTACTTC.

This rearrangement joins TRBV28 to TRBJ2-1; TRBD1 matches 9 bases. V dropped 9 bases and J dropped 14; count of bases not matched to a gene: 20. The CDR3 is made up of 15 amino acids. Germline CDR1 is MDHEN and CDR2 is SYDVKM. The CDR3 coding sequence is TGTGCCAGTACCTATCGGGACAGGGCAATGATTGGGAAGTTCTTC. Its protein is CASTYRDRAMIGKFF.

The chain joins TRBV11-1 to TRBJ1-2, with D unclear. V lost 5 bases and J lost 9, with 25 bases in between. Germline V gene sequence: CDR1 SGHAT, CDR2 FQDESV (reference sequence). The CDR3 runs 16 residues. The CDR3 protein is CASSPGRMGIAGSYTF. The CDR3 coding sequence is TGTGCCAGCAGCCCCGGGAGGATGGGGATTGCGGGAAGCTACACCTTC.

This chain uses TRBV5-8 with TRBJ1-6, with D unclear. V was cut by 0 bases and J by 13 bases, with 11 bases left in between. CDR3 length equals 13 residues. Looked up from germline, CDR1 is SGHTS and CDR2 is YDEGEE. This CDR3 reads CASSLAHLRPLHF. The CDR3 DNA is TGTGCCAGCAGCTTGGCCCATCTCCGGCCCCTCCACTTT.

V is TRBV19 and J is TRBJ1-5; 10 nucleotides match TRBD1. The CDR3 totals 17 residues. The V segment lost 5 bases and the J segment 2 bases; nucleotides outside the gene matches: 9. Germline lookup yields CDR1 LNHDA and CDR2 SQIVND (reference sequence). The CDR3 DNA reads TGTGCCAGTAGTGCCCGTTCGACAGGGGGCGGCAATCAGCCCCAGCATTTT. Amino acids: CASSARSTGGGNQPQHF.

The CDR3: CATSGAGEIEQFF. DNA of the CDR3: TGTGCCACCAGTGGAGCGGGAGAAATTGAGCAGTTCTTC. The chain recombines TRBV24-1 with TRBJ2-1, with 8 bases aligning to TRBD2. CDR3 length: 13 amino acids. Germline V gene sequence: CDR1 KGHDR, CDR2 SFDVKD. V shed 5 bases and J 9 bases; nucleotides not matched to a gene: 5.

In its sample, this clone was seen a few times. This chain joins TRBV19 and TRBJ2-2, with 7 nucleotides matching TRBD1. The ends lost 3 bases at V and 4 bases at J; junction bases unmatched: 5. The CDR3 has 15 amino acids. The germline gives CDR1 LNHDA, CDR2 SQIVND (reference sequence). As DNA, the CDR3 is TGTGCCAGTAGTATGGATACAGGGGTCACCGGGGAGCTGTTTTTT. Its translation is CASSMDTGVTGELFF.

V is TRBV3-1 (or the pseudogene TRBV3-2) and J is TRBJ1-3; D uncertain. V was clipped by 2 bases and J by 2 bases, with 22 bases between them. The CDR3 runs to 19 residues. Germline V gene data show CDR1 as LGHDT and CDR2 as YNNKEL (reference sequence). The CDR3 reads CASSQSQLSLPRAGNTIYF. Here the CDR3 DNA reads TGTGCCAGCAGCCAATCACAACTATCTCTACCGAGGGCTGGAAACACCATATATTTT.

The sample holds a few counts of this clone. The rearrangement joins TRBV28 to TRBJ1-2; the match to TRBD1 covers 8 bases. This CDR3 is built from 13 residues. V lost 6 bases and J lost 4; bases outside the gene matches: 4. Germline V CDR1 and CDR2: MDHEN, SYDVKM. The CDR3 nucleotides are TGTGCCAGCAGCCTTCAGGGGGCCTATGGCTACACCTTC. Translating gives CASSLQGAYGYTF.